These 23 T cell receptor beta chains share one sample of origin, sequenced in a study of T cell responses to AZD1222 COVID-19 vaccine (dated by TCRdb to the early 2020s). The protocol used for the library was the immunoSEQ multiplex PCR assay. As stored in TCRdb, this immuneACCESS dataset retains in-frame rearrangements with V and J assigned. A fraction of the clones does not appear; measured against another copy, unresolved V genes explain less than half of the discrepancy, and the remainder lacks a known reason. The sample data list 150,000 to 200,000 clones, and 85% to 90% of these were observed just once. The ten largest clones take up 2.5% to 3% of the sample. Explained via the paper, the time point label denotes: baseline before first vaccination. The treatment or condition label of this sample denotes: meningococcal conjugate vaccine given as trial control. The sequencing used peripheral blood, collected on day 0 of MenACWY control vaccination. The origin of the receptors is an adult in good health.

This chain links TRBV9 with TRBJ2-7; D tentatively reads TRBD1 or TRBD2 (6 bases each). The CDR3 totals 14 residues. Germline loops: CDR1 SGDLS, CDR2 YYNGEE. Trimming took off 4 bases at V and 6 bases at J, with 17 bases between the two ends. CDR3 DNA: TGTGCCAGCAGCTCCCGTGTGGGGGGCGGCGAGCAGTACTTC. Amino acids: CASSSRVGGGEQYF.

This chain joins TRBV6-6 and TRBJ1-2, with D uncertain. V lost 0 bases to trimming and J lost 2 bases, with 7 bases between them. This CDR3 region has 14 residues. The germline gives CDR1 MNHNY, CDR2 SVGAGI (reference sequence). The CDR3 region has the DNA TGTGCCAGCAGTTACTCAGGAGCCAACTATGGCTACACCTTC. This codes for CASSYSGANYGYTF.

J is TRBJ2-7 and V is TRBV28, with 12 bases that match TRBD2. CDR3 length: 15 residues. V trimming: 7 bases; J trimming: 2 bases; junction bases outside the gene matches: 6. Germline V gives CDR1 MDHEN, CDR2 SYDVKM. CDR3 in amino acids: CASTTTSGGTYEQYF. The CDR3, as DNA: TGTGCCAGCACTACGACTAGCGGGGGAACCTACGAGCAGTACTTC.

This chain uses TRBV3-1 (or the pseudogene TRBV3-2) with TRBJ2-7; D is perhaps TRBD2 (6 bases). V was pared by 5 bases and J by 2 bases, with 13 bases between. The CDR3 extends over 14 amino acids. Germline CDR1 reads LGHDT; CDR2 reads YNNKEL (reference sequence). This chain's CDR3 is CASSWGLSTYEQYF. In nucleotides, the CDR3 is TGTGCCAGCAGCTGGGGACTCTCCACCTACGAGCAGTACTTC.

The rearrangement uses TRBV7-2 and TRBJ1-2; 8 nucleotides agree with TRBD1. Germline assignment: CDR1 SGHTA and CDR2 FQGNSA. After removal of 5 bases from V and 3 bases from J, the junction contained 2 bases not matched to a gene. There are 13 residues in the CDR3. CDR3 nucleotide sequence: TGTGCCAGCAGCCCGGACAGGGACTATGGCTACACCTTC. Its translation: CASSPDRDYGYTF.

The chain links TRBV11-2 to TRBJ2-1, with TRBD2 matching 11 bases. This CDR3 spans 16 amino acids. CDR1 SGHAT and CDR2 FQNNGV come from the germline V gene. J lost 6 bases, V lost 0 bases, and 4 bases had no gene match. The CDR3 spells CASSLDLAGGLNEQFF. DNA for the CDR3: TGTGCCAGCAGCTTAGATCTAGCGGGGGGACTCAATGAGCAGTTCTTC.

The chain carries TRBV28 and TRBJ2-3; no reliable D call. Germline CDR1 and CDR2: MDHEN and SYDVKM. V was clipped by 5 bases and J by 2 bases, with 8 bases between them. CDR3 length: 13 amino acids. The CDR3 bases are TGTGCCAGCAGTGGGGTCCACACAGATACGCAGTATTTT. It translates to CASSGVHTDTQYF.

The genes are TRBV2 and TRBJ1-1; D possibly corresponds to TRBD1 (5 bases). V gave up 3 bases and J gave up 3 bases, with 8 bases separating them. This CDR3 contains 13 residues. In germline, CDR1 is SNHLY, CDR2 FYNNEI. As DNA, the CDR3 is TGTGCCAGCAGTGAGGGCAGGGACACTGAAGCTTTCTTT. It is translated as CASSEGRDTEAFF.

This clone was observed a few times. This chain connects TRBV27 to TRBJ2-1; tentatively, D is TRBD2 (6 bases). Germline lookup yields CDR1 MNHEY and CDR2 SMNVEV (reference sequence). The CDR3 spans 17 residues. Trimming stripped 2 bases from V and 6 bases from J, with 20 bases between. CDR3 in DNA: TGTGCCAGCAGTTTAAGCCCCCTGCTCGCGGGGAGCAATGAGCAGTTCTTC. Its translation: CASSLSPLLAGSNEQFF.

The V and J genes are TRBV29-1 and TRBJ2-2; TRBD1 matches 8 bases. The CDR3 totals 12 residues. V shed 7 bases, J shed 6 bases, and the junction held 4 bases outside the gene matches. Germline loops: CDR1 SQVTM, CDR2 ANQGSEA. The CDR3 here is CSGQGAPGELFF. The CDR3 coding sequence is TGCAGCGGCCAGGGGGCCCCCGGGGAGCTGTTTTTT.

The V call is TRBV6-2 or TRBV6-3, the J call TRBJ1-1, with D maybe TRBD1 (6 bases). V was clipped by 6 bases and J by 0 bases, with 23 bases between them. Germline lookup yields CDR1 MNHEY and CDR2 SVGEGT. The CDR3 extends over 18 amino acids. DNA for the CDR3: TGTGCCAGCAGCCAACCTCCCGGGACAACCCGATTGAACACTGAAGCTTTCTTT. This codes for CASSQPPGTTRLNTEAFF.

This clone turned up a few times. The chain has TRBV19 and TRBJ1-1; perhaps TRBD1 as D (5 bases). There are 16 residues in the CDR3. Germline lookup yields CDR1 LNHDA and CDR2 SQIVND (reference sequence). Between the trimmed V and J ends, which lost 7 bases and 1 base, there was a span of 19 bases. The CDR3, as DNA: TGTGCCAGTACCAATATCGTAGGGACTCCGAACACTGAAGCTTTCTTT. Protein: CASTNIVGTPNTEAFF.

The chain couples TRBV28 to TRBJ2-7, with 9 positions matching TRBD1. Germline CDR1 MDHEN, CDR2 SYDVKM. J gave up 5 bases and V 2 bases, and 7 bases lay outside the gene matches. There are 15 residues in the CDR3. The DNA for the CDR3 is TGTGCCAGCAGTTTAATTGACAGGGGGGAGGACGAGCAGTACTTC. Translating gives CASSLIDRGEDEQYF.

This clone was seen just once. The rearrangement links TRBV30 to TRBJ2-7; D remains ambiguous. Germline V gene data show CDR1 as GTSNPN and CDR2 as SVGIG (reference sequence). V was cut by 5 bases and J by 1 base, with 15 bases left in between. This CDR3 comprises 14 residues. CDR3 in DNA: TGTGCCTGGGGGATCGAACCCGGGTCCTACGAGCAGTACTTC. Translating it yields CAWGIEPGSYEQYF.

CDR3 nucleotides: TGTGCCTGGTCCTGGACAGGGCTGGAAGCTTTCTTT. Residues: CAWSWTGLEAFF. The chain is built from TRBV30 and TRBJ1-1, with 8 bases that match TRBD1. Losses at the gene ends were 5 bases for V and 8 bases for J; bases not matched to a gene: 7. The length of the CDR3 is 12 residues. The germline V gene encodes CDR1 GTSNPN and CDR2 SVGIG (reference sequence).

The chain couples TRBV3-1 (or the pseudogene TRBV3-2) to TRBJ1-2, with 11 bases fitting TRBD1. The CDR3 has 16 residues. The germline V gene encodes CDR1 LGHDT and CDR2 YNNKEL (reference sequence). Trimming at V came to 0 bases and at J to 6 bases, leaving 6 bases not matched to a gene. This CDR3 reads CASSQEPGQGANGYTF. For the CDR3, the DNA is TGTGCCAGCAGCCAAGAGCCCGGACAGGGGGCAAATGGCTACACCTTC.

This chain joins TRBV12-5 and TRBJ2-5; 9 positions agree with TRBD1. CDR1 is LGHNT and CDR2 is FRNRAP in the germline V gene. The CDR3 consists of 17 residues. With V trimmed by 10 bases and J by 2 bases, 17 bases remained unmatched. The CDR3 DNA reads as TGTGCTAACGGACAGGGGCAGAGAGGGGTTCCTCAAGAGACCCAGTACTTC. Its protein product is CANGQGQRGVPQETQYF.

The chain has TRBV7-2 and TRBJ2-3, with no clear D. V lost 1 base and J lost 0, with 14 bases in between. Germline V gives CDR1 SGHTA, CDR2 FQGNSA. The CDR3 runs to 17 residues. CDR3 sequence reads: CASSLDDARLSTDTQYF. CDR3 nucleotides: TGTGCCAGCAGCTTAGATGACGCCCGTCTGAGCACAGATACGCAGTATTTT.

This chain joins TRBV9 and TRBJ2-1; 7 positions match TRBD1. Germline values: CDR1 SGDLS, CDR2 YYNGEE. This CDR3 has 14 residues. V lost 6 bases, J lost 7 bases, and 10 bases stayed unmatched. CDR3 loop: CASTRDRVDNEQFF. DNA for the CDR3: TGTGCCAGCACCAGAGACAGGGTGGATAATGAGCAGTTCTTC. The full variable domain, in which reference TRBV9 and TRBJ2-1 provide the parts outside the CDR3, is DSGVTQTPKHLITATGQRVTLRCSPRSGDLSVYWYQQSLDQGLQFLIQYYNGEERAKGNILERFSAQQFPDLHSELNLSSLELGDSALYFCASTRDRVDNEQFFGPGTRLTVL.

CDR3 sequence (DNA): TGTGCCATCAGTGAGGGAGGGGGATATAGGGGTGAGCAGTTCTTC. Protein: CAISEGGGYRGEQFF. This chain connects TRBV10-3 to TRBJ2-1, with D perhaps being TRBD1 or TRBD2 (6 bases each). Germline values: CDR1 ENHRY, CDR2 SYGVKD. This CDR3 has 15 residues. V shed 2 bases and J shed 9 bases, with 17 bases lying between them.

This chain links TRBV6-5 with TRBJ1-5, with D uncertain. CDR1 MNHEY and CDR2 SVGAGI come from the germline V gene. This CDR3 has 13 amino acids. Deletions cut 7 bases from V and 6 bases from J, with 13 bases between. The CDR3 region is CASTKGFGQPQHF. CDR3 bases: TGTGCCAGCACAAAAGGGTTTGGTCAGCCCCAGCATTTT.

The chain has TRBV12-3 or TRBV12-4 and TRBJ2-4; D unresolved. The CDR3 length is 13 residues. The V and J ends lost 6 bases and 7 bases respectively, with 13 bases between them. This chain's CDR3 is CASSTETRNIQYF. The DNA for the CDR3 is TGTGCCAGCAGCACCGAAACAAGGAACATTCAGTACTTC.

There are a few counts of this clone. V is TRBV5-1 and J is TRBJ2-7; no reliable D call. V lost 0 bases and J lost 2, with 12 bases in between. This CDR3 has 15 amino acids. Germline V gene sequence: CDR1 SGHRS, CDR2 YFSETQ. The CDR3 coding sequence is TGCGCCAGCAGCTTGGAAGGATCTCCCGCCTACGAGCAGTACTTC. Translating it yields CASSLEGSPAYEQYF.